The 31 T cell receptor beta chains below all came from one sample that was sequenced in a study of immune evolution from preneoplasia to lung adenocarcinoma. TCRdb's table, derived via immunoSEQ multiplex PCR, lists solely in-frame clones and lacks some. This sample has thousands of clones, with around 85% found just once. Sequencing was done on a sample of FFPE minimally invasive lung adenocarcinoma tissue. These TCRs come from an older donor with lung adenocarcinoma.

This clone was seen a few times. This chain connects TRBV27 to TRBJ1-1, with D hard to call. V lost 9 bases and J lost 0, with 11 bases in between. This CDR3 is 13 amino acids long. Germline assignment: CDR1 MNHEY and CDR2 SMNVEV (reference sequence). CDR3 amino acids: CASQDAMNTEAFF. CDR3 in DNA: TGTGCCAGTCAGGACGCAATGAACACTGAAGCTTTCTTT.

Only one count was recorded for this clone. V usage is TRBV4-1 and J usage is TRBJ1-6; maybe TRBD1 (5 bases). The CDR3 sequence is 13 residues long. Between the trimmed V and J ends, which lost 4 bases and 9 bases, there was a span of 10 bases. The germline gives CDR1 MGHRA, CDR2 YSYEKL. CDR3 region: CASSRGFGSPLHF. CDR3 nucleotide sequence: TGCGCCAGCAGCCGGGGGTTCGGTTCACCCCTCCACTTT.

The chain couples TRBV5-6 to TRBJ2-1; TRBD2 is a possible D gene (6 bases). The CDR3 is 16 residues long. With 0 bases removed from V and 0 bases from J, the gap between germline ends came to 10 bases. The germline CDR1 and CDR2 sequences are SGHDT and YYEEEE. In DNA, the CDR3 is TGTGCCAGCAGCTTGGTTCGCGGGAACTCCTACAATGAGCAGTTCTTC. It codes for CASSLVRGNSYNEQFF. The variable domain in full, completed from reference TRBV5-6 and TRBJ2-1, reads DAGVTQSPTHLIKTRGQQVTLRCSPKSGHDTVSWYQQALGQGPQFIFQYYEEEERQRGNFPDRFSGHQFPNYSSELNVNALLLGDSALYLCASSLVRGNSYNEQFFGPGTRLTVL.

V gene TRBV2 combines with J gene TRBJ2-4, with D maybe TRBD1 (6 bases). The germline V gene has CDR1 SNHLY and CDR2 FYNNEI. The V and J ends lost 5 bases and 10 bases respectively, with 9 bases between them. The CDR3 loop spans 11 amino acids. The CDR3, as DNA: TGTGCCAGCAGTAAGGACAGAATTCAGTACTTC. This translates into CASSKDRIQYF.

This rearrangement joins TRBV19 to TRBJ2-1; 7 bases are shared with TRBD2. The CDR3 covers 13 residues. V lost 11 bases, J lost 3 bases, and 7 bases stayed unmatched. CDR1 is LNHDA, CDR2 SQIVND, per germline (reference sequence). The CDR3 DNA follows: TGTGCCTCGGGGGGAGGGTTCTACAATGAGCAGTTCTTC. It specifies CASGGGFYNEQFF.

This clone showed up just once. The V and J genes are TRBV9 and TRBJ1-1; possibly TRBD1 for D (5 bases). Germline lookup yields CDR1 SGDLS and CDR2 YYNGEE. This CDR3 is built from 15 residues. V gave up 4 bases and J gave up 2 bases, with 15 bases separating them. The CDR3 region is CASSSVTGGNTEAFF. In DNA form, the CDR3 reads TGTGCCAGCAGCTCCGTCACAGGAGGCAACACTGAAGCTTTCTTT.

The chain is built from TRBV5-4 and TRBJ2-1; weak D call: TRBD2 (6 bases). The length of the CDR3 is 18 residues. Germline CDR1 SGHNT, CDR2 YYREEE (reference sequence). Trimming took 0 bases from V and 0 from J, leaving 16 bases between them. CDR3 in amino acids: CASSLGLAGGGSYNEQFF. DNA for the CDR3: TGTGCCAGCAGCTTGGGGCTAGCTGGGGGAGGCTCCTACAATGAGCAGTTCTTC.

The rearrangement links TRBV9 to TRBJ2-1, with 8 bases fitting TRBD2. The CDR3 loop spans 16 amino acids. Germline V gives CDR1 SGDLS, CDR2 YYNGEE. The V and J ends lost 3 bases and 4 bases, in that order; junction bases with no gene match: 9. CDR3 residues: CASSDRVAGLYNEQFF. In DNA form, the CDR3 reads TGTGCCAGCAGCGATAGGGTAGCGGGACTTTACAATGAGCAGTTCTTC.

As concerns this clone: This likely comes from a read error, as the CDR3 has no conserved phenylalanine or tryptophan at its end. Because the CDR3's place on the DNA is in doubt, the DNA is left out and the CDR3 is given as listed by TCRdb. The CDR3: CASSKPSSMRKTYG. This sequence joins TRBV6-1 and TRBJ1-2. The CDR3 contains 14 residues when both ends are counted. Germline V gene data show CDR1 as MNHNS and CDR2 as SASEGT.

This chain connects TRBV4-1 to TRBJ2-2; a weak D match, TRBD1 (6 bases). This CDR3 is 15 amino acids long. Germline V gives CDR1 MGHRA, CDR2 YSYEKL. The germline V and J ends were trimmed by 2 bases and 2 bases, with 9 bases remaining between them. The CDR3 sequence: CASSQPDRNTGELFF. The CDR3 DNA follows: TGCGCCAGCAGCCAACCGGACAGAAACACCGGGGAGCTGTTTTTT.

CDR3 sequence reads: CATSRAGGAKGRNEQYF. The CDR3 DNA sequence: TGTGCCACCAGCAGAGCCGGGGGTGCGAAGGGGCGGAACGAGCAGTACTTC. V usage is TRBV15 and J usage is TRBJ2-7; D may be TRBD2 (6 bases). Trimming pared 1 base from V and 5 bases from J, leaving 21 bases between. The CDR3 runs 17 residues. Germline V gives CDR1 LNHNV, CDR2 YYDKDF (reference sequence).

The chain recombines TRBV30 with TRBJ1-1, with 8 bases matching TRBD1. The germline gives CDR1 GTSNPN, CDR2 SVGIG (reference sequence). J was trimmed by 0 bases and V by 6 bases; bases with no gene match: 12. This CDR3 contains 16 residues. In DNA, the CDR3 is TGTGCCTGTCGTGACAGGGGATTTGAGATGAACACTGAAGCTTTCTTT. Its translation is CACRDRGFEMNTEAFF.

The J gene is TRBJ1-1, the V gene TRBV5-5; D not certain. The germline V gene has CDR1 SGHKS and CDR2 YYEKEE (reference sequence). The V end was cut by 1 base, the J end by 3 bases, with 16 bases between. The CDR3 is made up of 16 amino acids. The CDR3 DNA reads TGTGCCAGCAGCTTGAGTCTCGACGGCCTGGACACTGAAGCTTTCTTT. Translation gives CASSLSLDGLDTEAFF.

The chain employs TRBV27 and TRBJ2-1, with D perhaps being TRBD1 or TRBD2 (5 bases each). V was clipped by 8 bases and J by 0 bases, with 14 bases between them. The CDR3 is made up of 15 amino acids. Germline V gives CDR1 MNHEY, CDR2 SMNVEV (reference sequence). The CDR3 loop is CASGFGGTSYNEQFF. For the CDR3, the DNA is TGTGCCAGCGGGTTTGGGGGAACCTCCTACAATGAGCAGTTCTTC.

The V and J genes are TRBV10-2 and TRBJ1-1, with 9 bases lining up with TRBD1. The CDR3 is made up of 15 amino acids. Germline CDR1 reads WSHSY; CDR2 reads SAAADI. The junction had 6 bases not matched to a gene; V was cut back by 3 bases and J by 4 bases. As DNA, the CDR3 is TGCGCCAGCAGTGAACGAACAGGGGGCGGCACTGAAGCTTTCTTT. Its translation: CASSERTGGGTEAFF.

The chain links TRBV9 to TRBJ2-1; D remains ambiguous. From germline, CDR1 is SGDLS and CDR2 YYNGEE. The CDR3 runs to 12 residues. Trimming left V 4 bases short and J 4 bases short, with 6 bases between. Here the CDR3 reads CASSSRYNEQFF. The CDR3 region has the DNA TGTGCCAGCAGCTCCCGGTACAATGAGCAGTTCTTC. Filled out from reference TRBV9 and TRBJ2-1, the complete variable domain reads DSGVTQTPKHLITATGQRVTLRCSPRSGDLSVYWYQQSLDQGLQFLIQYYNGEERAKGNILERFSAQQFPDLHSELNLSSLELGDSALYFCASSSRYNEQFFGPGTRLTVL.

The chain links TRBV4-1 to TRBJ2-1; 7 bases line up with TRBD1. Germline V gene sequence: CDR1 MGHRA, CDR2 YSYEKL. The CDR3 is 17 amino acids. With V trimmed by 3 bases and J by 2 bases, 10 bases remained unmatched. The CDR3 here is CASSQETGNYPYNEQFF. CDR3 nucleotides: TGCGCCAGCAGCCAGGAGACAGGGAACTACCCCTACAATGAGCAGTTCTTC.

CDR3 loop: CASSQTPGAEAFF. CDR3 bases: TGTGCCAGCAGCCAAACCCCCGGGGCTGAAGCTTTCTTT. The chain recombines TRBV2 with TRBJ1-1; D is undetermined. This CDR3 contains 13 residues. Germline CDR1 SNHLY, CDR2 FYNNEI. V lost 6 bases to trimming and J lost 6 bases, with 14 bases between them.

The chain is built from TRBV6-1 and TRBJ2-5; tentatively, D is TRBD1 or TRBD2 (5 bases each). Germline lookup yields CDR1 MNHNS and CDR2 SASEGT. The CDR3 is made up of 14 amino acids. The V end lost 3 bases, the J end lost 7 bases, and 15 bases lay between the germline ends. The CDR3 reads CASSDATYGATQYF. CDR3 nucleotide sequence: TGTGCCAGCAGTGATGCGACGTACGGGGCGACCCAGTACTTC.

The table lists this clone with a count of one. This chain links TRBV7-9 with TRBJ2-7, with D possibly matching TRBD1 (6 bases). The germline gives CDR1 SEHNR, CDR2 FQNEAQ (reference sequence). The V end lost 3 bases, the J end lost 1 base, and 16 bases lay between the germline ends. The CDR3 totals 16 residues. CDR3 residues: CASSFGGGGRSYEQYF. The CDR3 coding sequence is TGTGCCAGCAGCTTTGGGGGCGGTGGGCGGTCCTACGAGCAGTACTTC. Looking up the rest from reference TRBV7-9 and TRBJ2-7 gives the full variable domain: DTGVSQNPRHKITKRGQNVTFRCDPISEHNRLYWYRQTLGQGPEFLTYFQNEAQLEKSRLLSDRFSAERPKGSFSTLEIQRTEQGDSAMYLCASSFGGGGRSYEQYFGPGTRLTVT.

CDR3 DNA: TGCAGCGTTGAAGTCTTGGCAGGGGGCGGCGAGCAGTACTTC. Amino acids: CSVEVLAGGGEQYF. The chain recombines TRBV29-1 with TRBJ2-5; 8 nucleotides align to TRBD1. Near its end, the DNA agrees better with TRBJ2-7, so the J call may be wrong. Germline loops: CDR1 SQVTM, CDR2 ANQGSEA. The CDR3 sequence is 14 residues long.

In this sample, this clone turned up once. The gene calls are TRBV5-1 and TRBJ1-2; the match to TRBD1 covers 8 bases. J was trimmed by 6 bases and V by 0 bases; bases with no gene match: 10. CDR3 length equals 16 residues. Germline CDR1 is SGHRS and CDR2 is YFSETQ. The CDR3 sequence is CASSLAGQGGLNGYTF. CDR3 bases: TGCGCCAGCAGCTTGGCCGGACAGGGTGGGCTGAATGGCTACACCTTC.

V is TRBV14 and J is TRBJ2-1; 13 nucleotides align to TRBD2. CDR3 size: 20 residues. Germline V gives CDR1 SGHDN, CDR2 FVKESK. V shed 7 bases and J 0 bases; nucleotides not matched to a gene: 15. In DNA form, the CDR3 reads TGTGCCAGCACCCGGGGACTAGCGGGACAAGGCGGGGGCTCCTACAATGAGCAGTTCTTC. Protein product: CASTRGLAGQGGGSYNEQFF. Drawing the rest from reference TRBV14 and TRBJ2-1, the complete variable domain is EAGVTQFPSHSVIEKGQTVTLRCDPISGHDNLYWYRRVMGKEIKFLLHFVKESKQDESGMPNNRFLAERTGGTYSTLKVQPAELEDSGVYFCASTRGLAGQGGGSYNEQFFGPGTRLTVL.

The rearrangement joins TRBV6-1 to TRBJ2-5; 11 nucleotides match TRBD2. The DNA end favors TRBJ2-7, so the J call may be wrong. CDR1 is MNHNS and CDR2 is SASEGT in the germline V gene. The CDR3 contains 15 residues. The CDR3 DNA sequence: TGTGCCAGCAACCCACTAGCGGGAGTACTCTACGAGCAGTACTTC. Protein: CASNPLAGVLYEQYF.

This rearrangement joins TRBV5-4 to TRBJ2-7, with TRBD1 identical over 8 bases. This CDR3 spans 14 amino acids. V lost 4 bases to trimming and J lost 3 bases; unmatched junction nucleotides: 6. CDR1 is SGHNT and CDR2 is YYREEE in the germline V gene (reference sequence). The DNA of the CDR3 is TGTGCCAGCAGCCAGGACAGGGTAAGCTACGAGCAGTACTTC. Translation: CASSQDRVSYEQYF. The full variable domain, rest sourced from reference TRBV5-4 and TRBJ2-7, is ETGVTQSPTHLIKTRGQQVTLRCSSQSGHNTVSWYQQALGQGPQFIFQYYREEENGRGNFPPRFSGLQFPNYSSELNVNALELDDSALYLCASSQDRVSYEQYFGPGTRLTVT.

By its share, this clone is medium-sized (0.01 to 0.1%). The chain couples TRBV5-6 to TRBJ1-1; D unclear. Trimming stripped 0 bases from V and 5 bases from J, with 17 bases between. Germline lookup yields CDR1 SGHDT and CDR2 YYEEEE. The CDR3 extends over 16 amino acids. CDR3 sequence: CASSLDNRASRTEAFF. CDR3 in DNA: TGTGCCAGCAGCTTGGATAACCGCGCCTCGAGGACTGAAGCTTTCTTT.

Points on this clone: A read error may account for a junction end that differs from germline. V usage is TRBV5-4 and J usage is TRBJ2-3; D call uncertain. The CDR3 loop spans 14 amino acids. Germline loops: CDR1 SGHNT, CDR2 YYREEE (reference sequence). The CDR3 sequence is CASSPFTSIDTQYF. In DNA form, the CDR3 reads TGTGCCAGCAGTCCTTTTACCAGCATAGATACGCAGTATTTT.

The chain recombines TRBV7-9 with TRBJ2-3, with 8 bases matching TRBD2. The germline V gene encodes CDR1 SEHNR and CDR2 FQNEAQ (reference sequence). This CDR3 region has 16 residues. V dropped 1 base and J dropped 0; count of bases not matched to a gene: 3. The CDR3 spells CASSLVLAGSTDTQYF. In DNA, the CDR3 is TGTGCCAGCAGCTTAGTTCTAGCGGGTAGCACAGATACGCAGTATTTT.

This sequence joins TRBV30 and TRBJ1-1; D not resolved. This CDR3 spans 12 amino acids. Germline CDR1 is GTSNPN and CDR2 is SVGIG (reference sequence). V lost 5 bases, J lost 1 base, and 8 bases lay in between. CDR3 DNA sequence: TGTGCCTGGGACCGGCCGAACACTGAAGCTTTCTTT. Its protein is CAWDRPNTEAFF.

The chain carries TRBV11-2 and TRBJ1-1, with D unclear. Germline assignment: CDR1 SGHAT and CDR2 FQNNGV. This CDR3 contains 18 residues. The V and J ends lost 2 bases and 4 bases respectively, with 23 bases between them. The CDR3 DNA sequence: TGTGCCAGCAGCTTACGGTTAACAGACCAAGGGCGTAGCACTGAAGCTTTCTTT. Translated: CASSLRLTDQGRSTEAFF.

The chain carries TRBV28 and TRBJ2-7; D might be TRBD1 (5 bases). The germline gives CDR1 MDHEN, CDR2 SYDVKM. V lost 7 bases and J 4 bases, leaving 14 bases between the germline ends. The CDR3 contains 13 residues. The chain's CDR3 is CASIAPSGYEQYF. In DNA, the CDR3 is TGTGCCAGCATTGCTCCCTCAGGGTACGAGCAGTACTTC.